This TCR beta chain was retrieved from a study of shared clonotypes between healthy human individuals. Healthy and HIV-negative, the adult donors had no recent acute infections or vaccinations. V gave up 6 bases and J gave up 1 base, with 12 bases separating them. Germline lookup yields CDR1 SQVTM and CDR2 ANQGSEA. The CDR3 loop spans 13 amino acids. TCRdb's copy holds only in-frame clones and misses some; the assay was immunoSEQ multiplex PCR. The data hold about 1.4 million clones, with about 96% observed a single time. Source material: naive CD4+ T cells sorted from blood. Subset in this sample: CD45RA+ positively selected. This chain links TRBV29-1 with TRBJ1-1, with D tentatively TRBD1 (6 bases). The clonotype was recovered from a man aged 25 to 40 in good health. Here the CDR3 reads CSVKGQTNTEAFF. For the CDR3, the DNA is TGCAGCGTCAAAGGACAGACGAACACTGAAGCTTTCTTT.